This is a list of T cell receptor beta chains from one sample in a study of multiple sclerosis patients with progressive multifocal leukoencephalopathy. The data were produced by immunoSEQ multiplex PCR, yet TCRdb's version contains in-frame clones alone and is incomplete. The sample has about 30,000 clones; 90% are singletons. Specimen: PBMCs, collected from a patient treated with natalizumab. Receptor source: a human donor with multiple sclerosis. Each CDR3 is given without its conserved first and last residue. Expanded clones get a size class; other rows say once, few or many, or leave the size out.

TRBV7-2 - ASSLWGSGNQPQH
TRBV28 - ASSLGDSYYGYT
TRBV4-1 - ASSQVAGFEQY
TRBV13 - ASSLLGQGPYEQY
TRBV30 - AWSVMTSKQPQH
TRBV7-9 - ASSSRFGGYT
TRBV27 - ASSLGGTFTDTQY
TRBV9 few ASSVEGGLPNEKLF
TRBV7-2 - ASSSTSGTRNEQF
TRBV7-2 - ASSLVSGGTNTEAF
TRBV7-8 - ASSLARIGKNIQY
TRBV19 - ASSPLRQGTLSGNTIY
TRBV10-3 once AISEGVTDTQY
TRBV6-1 - ASSEFLADTQY
TRBV19 - ASSMGGAGGKSYEQY
TRBV4-1 - ASSQDGGTQETQY
TRBV10-2 once ASSFADTQY
TRBV18 - ASSPPPLNEKLF
TRBV19 - ASMIGGEADTQY
TRBV6-5 once ASRPNRGTETQY
TRBV14 - ASRSGHAYEQY
TRBV2 - AIRRGTTGELF
TRBV4-1 - ASSQSTGGPQY
TRBV7-2 - ASSRSGGQGNEQF
TRBV7-2 - ASSLDRDSNQPQH
TRBV6-1 - ASSEGGLTDTQY
TRBV6-6 - ASSQIVGSGNTIY
TRBV14 - ASSPLYPGYGYT
TRBV19 - ASSIGPVSTDTQY
TRBV5-6 - ASSPAGRGDYEQY
TRBV5-1 - ASSSSDRGFYEQY
TRBV18 - ASSPTFGGQGGGNTIY
TRBV27 - ASSLSLQTGVPGELF
TRBV27 - ASSDRTGGYT
TRBV10-3 few AITGAGTEAF
TRBV9 once ASSGRTGEIAEAF
TRBV28 - ASSYRAEAF
TRBV18 - ASSPYRDGINYGYT
TRBV6-6 - ASSGHDYSNQPQH
TRBV4-3 - ASSPGHLNTEAF
TRBV11-2 - ASSFLLDNSPLH